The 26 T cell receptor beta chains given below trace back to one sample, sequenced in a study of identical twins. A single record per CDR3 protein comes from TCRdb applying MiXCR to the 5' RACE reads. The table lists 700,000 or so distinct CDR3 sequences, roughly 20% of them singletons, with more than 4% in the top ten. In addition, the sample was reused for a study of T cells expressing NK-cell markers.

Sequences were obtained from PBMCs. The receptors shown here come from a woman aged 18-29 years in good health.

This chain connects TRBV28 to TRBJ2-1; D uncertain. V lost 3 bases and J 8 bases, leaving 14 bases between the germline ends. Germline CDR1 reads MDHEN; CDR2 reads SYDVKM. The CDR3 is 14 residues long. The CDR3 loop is CASSFRPGGHEQFF. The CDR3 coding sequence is TGTGCCAGCAGTTTCCGGCCCGGCGGCCATGAGCAGTTCTTC.

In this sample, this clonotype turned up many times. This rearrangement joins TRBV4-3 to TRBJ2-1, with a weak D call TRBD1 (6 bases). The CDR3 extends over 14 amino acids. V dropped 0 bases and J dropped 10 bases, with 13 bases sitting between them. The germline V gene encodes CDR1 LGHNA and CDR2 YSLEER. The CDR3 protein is CASSQDHAQGEQFF. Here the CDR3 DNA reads TGCGCCAGCAGCCAAGACCATGCGCAGGGGGAGCAGTTCTTC.

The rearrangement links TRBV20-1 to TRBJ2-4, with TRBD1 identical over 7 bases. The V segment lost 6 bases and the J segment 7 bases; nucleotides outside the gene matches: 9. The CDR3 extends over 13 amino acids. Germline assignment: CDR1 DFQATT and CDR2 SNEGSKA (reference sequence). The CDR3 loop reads CSATVDRENIQYF. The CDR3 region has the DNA TGCAGTGCGACCGTCGACAGGGAGAACATTCAGTACTTC.

The CDR3 DNA reads TGTGCCAGCAGCCTAGGACAGCTGACGGGGCAGCCCCAGCATTTT. Translation: CASSLGQLTGQPQHF. The V gene is TRBV7-9, the J gene TRBJ1-5, with D tentatively TRBD1 (6 bases). The CDR3 spans 15 residues. From germline, CDR1 is SEHNR and CDR2 FQNEAQ (reference sequence). The ends were cut back, 5 bases at V and 7 bases at J, with 18 bases in the middle.

The CDR3 loop is CSARRGGSSGNTIYF. CDR3 DNA: TGCAGTGCTAGGAGGGGGGGCAGCTCTGGAAACACCATATATTTT. This rearrangement joins TRBV20-1 to TRBJ1-3; D possibly corresponds to TRBD1 (6 bases). The CDR3 covers 15 residues. Deletions cut 3 bases from V and 0 bases from J, with 12 bases between. The germline V gene has CDR1 DFQATT and CDR2 SNEGSKA (reference sequence).

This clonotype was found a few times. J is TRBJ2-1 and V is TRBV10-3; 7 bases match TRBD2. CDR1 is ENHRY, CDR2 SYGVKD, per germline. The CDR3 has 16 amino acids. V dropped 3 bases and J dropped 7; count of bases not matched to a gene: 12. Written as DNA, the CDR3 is TGTGCCATCAGTGATGGGTTGGCGGGAGTCAAGAATGAGCAGTTCTTC. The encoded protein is CAISDGLAGVKNEQFF.

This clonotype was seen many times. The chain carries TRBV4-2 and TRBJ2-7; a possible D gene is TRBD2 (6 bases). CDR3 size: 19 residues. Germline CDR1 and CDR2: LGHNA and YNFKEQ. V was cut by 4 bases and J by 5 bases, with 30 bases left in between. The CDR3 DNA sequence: TGTGCCAGCAGCCTGGATCGGGGGAGATTAGATAGTAATTCCCACGAGCAGTACTTC. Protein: CASSLDRGRLDSNSHEQYF.

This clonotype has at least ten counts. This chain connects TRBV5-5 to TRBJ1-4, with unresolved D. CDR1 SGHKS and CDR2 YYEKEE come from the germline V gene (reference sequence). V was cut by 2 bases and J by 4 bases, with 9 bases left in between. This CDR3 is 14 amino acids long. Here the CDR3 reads CASSLSLGNEKLFF. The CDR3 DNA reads TGTGCCAGCAGCTTAAGTTTGGGTAATGAAAAACTGTTTTTT.

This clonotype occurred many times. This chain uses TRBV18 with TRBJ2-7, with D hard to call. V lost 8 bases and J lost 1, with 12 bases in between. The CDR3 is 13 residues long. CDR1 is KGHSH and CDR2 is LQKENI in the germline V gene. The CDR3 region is CASSPPDSYEQYF. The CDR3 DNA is TGTGCCAGCAGCCCCCCGGATTCCTACGAGCAGTACTTC.

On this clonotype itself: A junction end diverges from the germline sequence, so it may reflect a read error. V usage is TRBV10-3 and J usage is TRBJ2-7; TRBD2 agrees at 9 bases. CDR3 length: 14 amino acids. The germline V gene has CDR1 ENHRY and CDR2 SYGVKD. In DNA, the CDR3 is TGTGCCACCAGTGGGTCTAGCGGGGTTTACGAGCAGTACTTC. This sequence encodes CATSGSSGVYEQYF.

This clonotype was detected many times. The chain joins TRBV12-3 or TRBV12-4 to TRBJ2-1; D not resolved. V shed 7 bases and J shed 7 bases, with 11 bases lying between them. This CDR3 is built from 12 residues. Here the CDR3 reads CASTITPNEQFF. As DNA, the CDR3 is TGTGCCAGCACAATAACTCCTAATGAGCAGTTCTTC.

Here the CDR3 reads CASSRTVAGQSYEQYF. CDR3 sequence (DNA): TGCGCCAGCAGCCGCACCGTAGCGGGACAGTCCTACGAGCAGTACTTC. This chain connects TRBV4-3 to TRBJ2-7; D may be TRBD2 (8 bases). Germline assignment: CDR1 LGHNA and CDR2 YSLEER. The CDR3 totals 16 residues. V gave up 4 bases and J gave up 1 base, with 17 bases separating them.

DNA for the CDR3: TGTGCCAGCAGCTTATACGGGACAGGCCGCTCCAATGAGCAGTTCTTC. The encoded protein is CASSLYGTGRSNEQFF. The chain combines TRBV5-5 with TRBJ2-1; 8 positions match TRBD1. This CDR3 contains 16 residues. J lost 6 bases, V lost 2 bases, and 10 bases had no gene match. Per germline, CDR1 SGHKS and CDR2 YYEKEE (reference sequence).

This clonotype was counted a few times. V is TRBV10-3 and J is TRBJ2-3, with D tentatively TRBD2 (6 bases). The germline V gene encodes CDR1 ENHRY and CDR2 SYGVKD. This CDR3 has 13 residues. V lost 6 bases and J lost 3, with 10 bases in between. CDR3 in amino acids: CAISGSGTDTQYF. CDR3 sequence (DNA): TGTGCCATCAGCGGGAGTGGAACAGATACGCAGTATTTT.

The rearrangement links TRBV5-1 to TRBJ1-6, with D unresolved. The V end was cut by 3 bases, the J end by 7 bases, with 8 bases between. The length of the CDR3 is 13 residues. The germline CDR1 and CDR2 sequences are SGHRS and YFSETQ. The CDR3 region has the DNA TGCGCCAGCAGCTCAGACGGGAATTCACCCCTCCACTTT. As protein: CASSSDGNSPLHF.

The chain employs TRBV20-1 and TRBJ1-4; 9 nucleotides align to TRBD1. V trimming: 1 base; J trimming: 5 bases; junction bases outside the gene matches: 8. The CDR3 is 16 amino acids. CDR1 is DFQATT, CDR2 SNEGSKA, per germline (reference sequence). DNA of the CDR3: TGCAGTGCTAGAGGGTCTTGGACAGGGGTCAATGAAAAACTGTTTTTT. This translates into CSARGSWTGVNEKLFF.

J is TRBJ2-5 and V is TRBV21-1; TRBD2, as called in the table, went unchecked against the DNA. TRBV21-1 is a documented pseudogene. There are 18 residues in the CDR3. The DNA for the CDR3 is TGTGCCAGCAGGGGGGCCCTCGACTGGGGACTACCACAAGAGACCCAGTACTTC. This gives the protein CASRGALDWGLPQETQYF.

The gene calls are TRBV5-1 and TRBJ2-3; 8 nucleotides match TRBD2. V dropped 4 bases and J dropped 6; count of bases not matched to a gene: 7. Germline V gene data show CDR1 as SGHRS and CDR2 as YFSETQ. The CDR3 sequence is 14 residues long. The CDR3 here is CASSPGGPLDTQYF. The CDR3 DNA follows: TGCGCCAGCAGCCCGGGAGGGCCATTGGATACGCAGTATTTT. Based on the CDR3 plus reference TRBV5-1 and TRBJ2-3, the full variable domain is KAGVTQTPRYLIKTRGQQVTLSCSPISGHRSVSWYQQTPGQGLQFLFEYFSETQRNKGNFPGRFSGRQFSNSRSEMNVSTLELGDSALYLCASSPGGPLDTQYFGPGTRLTVL.

The CDR3 reads CAISVGAGGSTGELFF. The CDR3 DNA follows: TGTGCCATCAGTGTAGGAGCGGGAGGTTCCACCGGGGAGCTGTTTTTT. The chain carries TRBV10-3 and TRBJ2-2; TRBD2 matches 9 bases. The CDR3 length is 16 residues. J was trimmed by 4 bases and V by 4 bases; bases with no gene match: 7. Germline values: CDR1 ENHRY, CDR2 SYGVKD.

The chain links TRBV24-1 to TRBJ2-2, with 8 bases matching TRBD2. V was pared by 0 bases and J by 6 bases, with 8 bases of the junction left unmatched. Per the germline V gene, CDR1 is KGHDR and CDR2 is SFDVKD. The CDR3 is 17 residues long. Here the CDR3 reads CATSDLHPAGEAGELFF. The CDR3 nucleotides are TGTGCCACCAGTGATTTGCACCCAGCGGGGGAGGCCGGGGAGCTGTTTTTT.

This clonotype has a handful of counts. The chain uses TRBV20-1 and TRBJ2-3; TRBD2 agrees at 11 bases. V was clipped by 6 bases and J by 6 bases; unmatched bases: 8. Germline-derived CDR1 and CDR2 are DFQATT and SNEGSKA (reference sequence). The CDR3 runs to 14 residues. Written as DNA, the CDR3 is TGCAGTGCCTGGGGACTAGCGGAGGTGGATACGCAGTATTTT. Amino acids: CSAWGLAEVDTQYF.

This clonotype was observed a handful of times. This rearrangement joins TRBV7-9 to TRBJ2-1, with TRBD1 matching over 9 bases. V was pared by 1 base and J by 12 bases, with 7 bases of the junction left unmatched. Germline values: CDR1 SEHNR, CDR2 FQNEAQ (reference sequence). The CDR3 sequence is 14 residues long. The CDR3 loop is CASSLVGQGSGQFF. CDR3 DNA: TGTGCCAGCAGCTTAGTGGGACAGGGTTCAGGGCAGTTCTTC.

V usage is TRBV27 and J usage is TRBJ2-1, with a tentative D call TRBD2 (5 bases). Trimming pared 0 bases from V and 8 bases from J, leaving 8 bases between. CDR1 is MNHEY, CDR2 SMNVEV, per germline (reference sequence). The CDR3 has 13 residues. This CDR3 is CASSLSIGDEQFF. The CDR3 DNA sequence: TGTGCCAGCAGTTTATCGATCGGGGATGAGCAGTTCTTC.

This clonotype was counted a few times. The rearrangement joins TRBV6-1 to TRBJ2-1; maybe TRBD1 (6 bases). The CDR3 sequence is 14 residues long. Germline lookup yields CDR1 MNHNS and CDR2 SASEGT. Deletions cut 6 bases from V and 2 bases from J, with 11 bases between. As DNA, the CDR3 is TGTGCCAGCAGACAGGGTTCGGCCTACAATGAGCAGTTCTTC. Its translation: CASRQGSAYNEQFF.

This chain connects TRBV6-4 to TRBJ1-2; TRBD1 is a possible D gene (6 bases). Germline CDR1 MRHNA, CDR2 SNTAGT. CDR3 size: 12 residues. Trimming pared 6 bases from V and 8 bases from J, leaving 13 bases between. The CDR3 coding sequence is TGTGCCAGCAGGACCCAGGGGACAGGCTACACCTTC. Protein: CASRTQGTGYTF.

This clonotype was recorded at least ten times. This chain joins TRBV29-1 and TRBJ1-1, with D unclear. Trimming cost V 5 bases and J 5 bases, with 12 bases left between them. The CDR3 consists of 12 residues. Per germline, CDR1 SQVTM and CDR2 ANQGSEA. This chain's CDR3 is CSVLFLSTEAFF. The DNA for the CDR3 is TGCAGCGTTCTATTCCTGAGTACTGAAGCTTTCTTT.